Listed below are T cell receptor beta chains from one sample, sequenced in a study of shared clonotypes between healthy human individuals. The method was immunoSEQ multiplex PCR; TCRdb's version includes in-frame clones alone and lacks a portion of them. The repertoire includes around 2,000,000 clones, 85% to 95% of them detected once, and around 1.7% sits in the top ten. The sample comprised naive CD8+ T cells from PBMCs. All receptors come from a man between 18 and 35 years old in good health. Some clones in this sample may be carry-over from other donors' samples. The CDR3 runs from the conserved cysteine through the conserved F or W. Each record gives: D gene, V gene, clone size, J gene, CDR3 length, CDR3 DNA, CDR3 protein. D genes are given only for firm matches. Size is omitted from some rows. Given values are once, few, many or a class for expanded clones.

D gene: TRBD1; V gene: TRBV7-9; clone size: .; J gene: TRBJ2-3; CDR3 length: 16; CDR3 DNA: TGTGCCAGCAGCTGGAGGACAGGGAAAGACGCAGATACGCAGTATTTT; CDR3 protein: CASSWRTGKDADTQYF
D gene: .; V gene: TRBV7-9; clone size: .; J gene: TRBJ2-2; CDR3 length: 15; CDR3 DNA: TGTGCCAGCAGCGGGGGACCGACGAACACCGGGGAGCTGTTTTTT; CDR3 protein: CASSGGPTNTGELFF
D gene: TRBD1; V gene: TRBV29-1; clone size: .; J gene: TRBJ2-5; CDR3 length: 12; CDR3 DNA: TGCAGCGCGGGGACAGGGCAAGAGACCCAGTACTTC; CDR3 protein: CSAGTGQETQYF
D gene: .; V gene: TRBV10-3; clone size: .; J gene: TRBJ1-2; CDR3 length: 11; CDR3 DNA: TGTGCCATCAGTGCCGGCGATAGCTACACCTTC; CDR3 protein: CAISAGDSYTF
D gene: .; V gene: TRBV4-3; clone size: .; J gene: TRBJ2-7; CDR3 length: 18; CDR3 DNA: TGCGCCAGCAGCCAAGAATGGGGAAACCTAGGTGGGACCTACGAGCAGTACTTC; CDR3 protein: CASSQEWGNLGGTYEQYF
D gene: TRBD1; V gene: TRBV27; clone size: .; J gene: TRBJ1-2; CDR3 length: 16; CDR3 DNA: TGTGCCAGCAGCCAGACCCCCGGGACAGGACCTTATGGCTACACCTTC; CDR3 protein: CASSQTPGTGPYGYTF
D gene: .; V gene: TRBV9; clone size: .; J gene: TRBJ2-1; CDR3 length: 14; CDR3 DNA: TGTGCCAGCAGCCCCGGGACGCCGAGGGATGAGCAGTTCTTC; CDR3 protein: CASSPGTPRDEQFF
D gene: .; V gene: TRBV7-2; clone size: once; J gene: TRBJ2-2; CDR3 length: 11; CDR3 DNA: TGTGCCAGCAGCTTAACCGGGGAGCTGTTTTTT; CDR3 protein: CASSLTGELFF
D gene: .; V gene: TRBV6-5; clone size: .; J gene: TRBJ2-1; CDR3 length: 14; CDR3 DNA: TGTGCCAGCAATCCTTCGGGGCCCTACAATGAGCAGTTCTTC; CDR3 protein: CASNPSGPYNEQFF
D gene: TRBD2; V gene: TRBV4-2; clone size: .; J gene: TRBJ2-7; CDR3 length: 16; CDR3 DNA: TGTGCCAGCAGCCAAGAGGGGACTAGCGGTTCCTACGAGCAGTACTTC; CDR3 protein: CASSQEGTSGSYEQYF